The next 25 T cell receptor beta chains were all read from a single sample in a study of cytomegalovirus exposure and HLA in healthy donors. Primers: 60 Vbeta forward and 13 Jbeta reverse. The protocol was immunoSEQ multiplex PCR, while the TCRdb copy is restricted to in-frame clones and leaves out a portion. The sample carries 150,000 to 200,000 clones, roughly 80% recorded once. Sequenced: PBMCs. The receptors stem from a middle-aged man in good health and CMV-seronegative.

This clone showed up just once. The chain carries TRBV29-1 and TRBJ1-2; 8 nucleotides agree with TRBD1. CDR3 length: 13 amino acids. The V and J ends lost 3 bases and 4 bases, in that order; junction bases with no gene match: 4. CDR1 and CDR2 from the germline V gene are SQVTM and ANQGSEA. CDR3 protein: CSVDRQGPYGYTF. The CDR3 DNA reads TGCAGCGTTGACCGACAGGGGCCCTATGGCTACACCTTC.

The V gene is TRBV27, the J gene TRBJ2-3; 12 bases map to TRBD2. Looked up from germline, CDR1 is MNHEY and CDR2 is SMNVEV (reference sequence). The CDR3 sequence is 16 residues long. V shed 5 bases, J shed 1 base, and the junction held 4 bases outside the gene matches. The CDR3 DNA sequence: TGTGCCAGCAGTCCCCGGACTAGCGGGGGCACAGATACGCAGTATTTT. Its translation is CASSPRTSGGTDTQYF.

This clone was observed a handful of times. The genes are TRBV6-5 and TRBJ1-1; a possible D gene is TRBD1 (6 bases). There are 16 residues in the CDR3. Looked up from germline, CDR1 is MNHEY and CDR2 is SVGAGI. V shed 2 bases and J shed 4 bases, with 17 bases lying between them. This chain's CDR3 is CASSYRRGGSSTEAFF. As DNA, the CDR3 is TGTGCCAGCAGTTACCGGAGGGGGGGGTCCAGCACTGAAGCTTTCTTT.

This clone was picked up one time. The chain has TRBV5-1 and TRBJ2-5; D is unclear. The germline V gene encodes CDR1 SGHRS and CDR2 YFSETQ. V lost 0 bases to trimming and J lost 10 bases, with 10 bases between them. CDR3 length equals 12 residues. CDR3 amino acids: CASSLGQLGQYF. The DNA of the CDR3 is TGCGCCAGCAGCTTGGGACAATTGGGCCAGTACTTC.

This chain connects TRBV7-3 to TRBJ2-4; the match to TRBD2 covers 7 bases. The V gene end was trimmed by 6 bases and the J gene end by 6 bases; junction bases not matched to a gene: 5. Germline V lookup: CDR1 SGHTA, CDR2 FQGTGA. The CDR3 covers 13 residues. The CDR3 region is CASSSASGNIQYF. The CDR3 DNA follows: TGTGCCAGCAGTAGTGCTAGCGGAAACATTCAGTACTTC.

This sequence joins TRBV11-3 and TRBJ2-3; 11 bases align to TRBD2. CDR3 size: 16 residues. V trimming: 3 bases; J trimming: 0 bases; junction bases outside the gene matches: 2. Germline CDR1 reads SGHNT; CDR2 reads YENEEA. The CDR3 loop reads CASSLGLAASTDTQYF. CDR3 DNA: TGTGCCAGCAGCTTGGGACTAGCGGCTAGCACAGATACGCAGTATTTT.

The chain joins TRBV27 to TRBJ2-7, with 8 nucleotides matching TRBD1. The V and J ends lost 5 bases and 3 bases, in that order; junction bases with no gene match: 6. Looked up from germline, CDR1 is MNHEY and CDR2 is SMNVEV (reference sequence). The CDR3 is 14 residues long. The CDR3 DNA is TGTGCCAGCAGTCCTCGGGGACAGGTCTACGAGCAGTACTTC. This translates into CASSPRGQVYEQYF.

V gene TRBV4-3 combines with J gene TRBJ1-2; D gene ambiguous. In germline, CDR1 is LGHNA, CDR2 YSLEER. The V end was cut by 0 bases, the J end by 10 bases, with 21 bases between. The CDR3 is 16 amino acids. DNA for the CDR3: TGCGCCAGCAGCCAAGACTACAGCTCCACTTACGGCTCCTACACCTTC. It codes for CASSQDYSSTYGSYTF.

The J gene is TRBJ1-4, the V gene TRBV27, with 10 bases fitting TRBD1. This CDR3 spans 15 amino acids. Trimming at V came to 6 bases and at J to 6 bases, leaving 7 bases not matched to a gene. Germline CDR1 MNHEY, CDR2 SMNVEV (reference sequence). CDR3 in amino acids: CASRGAGTGDEKLFF. The CDR3, as DNA: TGTGCCAGCAGGGGAGCCGGGACAGGGGATGAAAAACTGTTTTTT.

The V gene is TRBV30, the J gene TRBJ1-3; D possibly corresponds to TRBD1 (5 bases). Per the germline V gene, CDR1 is GTSNPN and CDR2 is SVGIG (reference sequence). CDR3 size: 14 residues. The ends were cut back, 5 bases at V and 2 bases at J, with 13 bases in the middle. Written as DNA, the CDR3 is TGTGCCTGGGCCTACGGGACTGCTGGAAACACCATATATTTT. This translates into CAWAYGTAGNTIYF.

This clone was counted a single time. The J gene is TRBJ1-1, the V gene TRBV4-1, with TRBD1 matching 9 bases. Per the germline V gene, CDR1 is MGHRA and CDR2 is YSYEKL. The ends lost 0 bases at V and 3 bases at J; junction bases unmatched: 5. The CDR3 extends over 16 amino acids. CDR3 region: CASSQEGTGHYTEAFF. CDR3 bases: TGCGCCAGCAGCCAAGAGGGGACAGGGCATTACACTGAAGCTTTCTTT.

V is TRBV5-1 and J is TRBJ2-5; TRBD1 agrees at 7 bases. The CDR3 has 15 residues. V gave up 4 bases and J gave up 5 bases; unmatched junction bases: 11. From germline, CDR1 is SGHRS and CDR2 YFSETQ. The CDR3 here is CASSTGTVREETQYF. The CDR3 DNA follows: TGCGCCAGCAGCACCGGGACAGTCCGCGAGGAGACCCAGTACTTC. The full variable domain, in which reference TRBV5-1 and TRBJ2-5 provide the parts outside the CDR3, is KAGVTQTPRYLIKTRGQQVTLSCSPISGHRSVSWYQQTPGQGLQFLFEYFSETQRNKGNFPGRFSGRQFSNSRSEMNVSTLELGDSALYLCASSTGTVREETQYFGPGTRLLVL.

The chain recombines TRBV7-8 with TRBJ1-1; D uncertain. This CDR3 contains 14 residues. V gave up 0 bases and J gave up 0 bases, with 5 bases separating them. Germline V gene data show CDR1 as SGHVS and CDR2 as FQNEAQ. CDR3: CASSLAGLNTEAFF. CDR3 sequence (DNA): TGTGCCAGCAGCTTAGCGGGCCTGAACACTGAAGCTTTCTTT.

This clone has a single count. J is TRBJ1-3 and V is TRBV6-5; no clear D. V lost 3 bases to trimming and J lost 0 bases, with 9 bases between them. The V gene's germline CDR1 is MNHEY and CDR2 SVGAGI. This CDR3 has 15 residues. The CDR3 DNA reads as TGTGCCAGCAGTTATCTGGGCAGCTCTGGAAACACCATATATTTT. Its translation: CASSYLGSSGNTIYF.

J is TRBJ2-7 and V is TRBV28, with D maybe TRBD1 (6 bases). Trimming removed 5 bases from V and 0 bases from J, with 8 bases in between. This CDR3 contains 13 residues. The germline CDR1 and CDR2 sequences are MDHEN and SYDVKM. DNA of the CDR3: TGTGCCAGCAGTCGGACAGACTCCTACGAGCAGTACTTC. Its protein product is CASSRTDSYEQYF. The full variable domain, with the rest looked up from reference TRBV28 and TRBJ2-7, is DVKVTQSSRYLVKRTGEKVFLECVQDMDHENMFWYRQDPGLGLRLIYFSYDVKMKEKGDIPEGYSVSREKKERFSLILESASTNQTSMYLCASSRTDSYEQYFGPGTRLTVT.

CDR3 coding DNA: TGCGCCAGCACCACAACAGGGGGCGCAACCGGGGAGCTGTTTTTT. It specifies CASTTTGGATGELFF. The chain employs TRBV5-1 and TRBJ2-2; 9 bases are shared with TRBD1. The CDR3 loop spans 15 amino acids. After removal of 6 bases from V and 5 bases from J, the junction contained 8 bases not matched to a gene. In germline, CDR1 is SGHRS, CDR2 YFSETQ.

In its sample, this clone was seen a few times. This chain joins TRBV7-9 and TRBJ2-3, with 7 positions matching TRBD2. This CDR3 region has 16 residues. With V trimmed by 7 bases and J by 0 bases, 10 bases remained unmatched. The germline V gene has CDR1 SEHNR and CDR2 FQNEAQ (reference sequence). CDR3 DNA sequence: TGTGCCAGCACCCCGCGTCCGGGGGGTAGCACAGATACGCAGTATTTT. This translates into CASTPRPGGSTDTQYF.

J is TRBJ1-2 and V is TRBV12-1; TRBD1, the table's D call, was not compared with the DNA. TRBV12-1 is a recognized pseudogene. This CDR3 has 13 amino acids. CDR3 bases: TGTGCCAGCAGCGCCGGGACAGGGGGTGGCTACACCTTC. Translated, it gives CASSAGTGGGYTF.

This chain uses TRBV27 with TRBJ1-1; D gene unclear. CDR1 and CDR2 from the germline V gene are MNHEY and SMNVEV (reference sequence). Trimming took off 7 bases at V and 2 bases at J, with 20 bases between the two ends. The CDR3 length is 16 residues. CDR3 in DNA: TGTGCCAGCATCCCGGAGGGCCATATTATAAACACTGAAGCTTTCTTT. Protein: CASIPEGHIINTEAFF.

The chain links TRBV6-5 to TRBJ2-1; 7 bases are a match to TRBD1. The germline CDR1 and CDR2 sequences are MNHEY and SVGAGI. This CDR3 has 14 amino acids. With 5 bases clipped from V and 4 bases from J, the junction kept 5 bases outside the gene matches. Written as DNA, the CDR3 is TGTGCCAGCAGTGGTCCGGGACAGTACAATGAGCAGTTCTTC. This sequence encodes CASSGPGQYNEQFF.

The chain links TRBV18 to TRBJ1-5; 11 nucleotides match TRBD1. V shed 4 bases, J shed 2 bases, and the junction held 4 bases outside the gene matches. The CDR3 length is 16 residues. Germline V lookup: CDR1 KGHSH, CDR2 LQKENI. CDR3 DNA: TGTGCCAGCTCACGGACAGGGGGCCGGGGCAATCAGCCCCAGCATTTT. Translated: CASSRTGGRGNQPQHF.

The J gene is TRBJ1-1, the V gene TRBV30; no clear D. The CDR3 is 11 residues long. The V gene's germline CDR1 is GTSNPN and CDR2 SVGIG (reference sequence). The V end lost 3 bases, the J end lost 11 bases, and 13 bases lay between the germline ends. CDR3 region: CAWSGERRAFF. CDR3 nucleotides: TGTGCCTGGAGCGGGGAACGGAGGGCTTTCTTT.

This rearrangement joins TRBV4-1 to TRBJ2-5; D not certain. With 1 base removed from V and 5 bases from J, the gap between germline ends came to 8 bases. The CDR3 consists of 13 residues. CDR1 MGHRA and CDR2 YSYEKL come from the germline V gene. CDR3 DNA: TGCGCCAGCAGCCAAGTCCCCGGGGAGACCCAGTACTTC. Protein product: CASSQVPGETQYF.

The chain links TRBV5-8 to TRBJ2-7, with D perhaps TRBD1 (5 bases). The CDR3 extends over 13 amino acids. CDR1 SGHTS and CDR2 YDEGEE come from the germline V gene. V shed 2 bases and J shed 5 bases, with 11 bases lying between them. CDR3 DNA sequence: TGTGCCAGCAGCTTTCAGGTGGGGCACGAGCAGTACTTC. Its translation: CASSFQVGHEQYF.

This rearrangement joins TRBV7-8 to TRBJ1-5; D may be TRBD1 (6 bases). Germline V gene sequence: CDR1 SGHVS, CDR2 FQNEAQ. The V end lost 1 base, the J end lost 3 bases, and 7 bases lay between the germline ends. This CDR3 is built from 14 residues. Written as DNA, the CDR3 is TGTGCCAGCAGCTTAGGACAGGCCAATCAGCCCCAGCATTTT. Protein: CASSLGQANQPQHF.